Sequencing of this T cell receptor (beta chain) was carried out in a study of T cell changes during pregnancy in multiple sclerosis. Some clones are missing from TCRdb's copy, which holds only in-frame ones; the method was immunoSEQ multiplex PCR. The sample records about 99,000 clones, around 94% being singletons. The V and J ends lost 3 bases and 4 bases respectively, with 10 bases between them. The CDR3 is made up of 14 amino acids. Germline V lookup: CDR1 PRHDT, CDR2 FYEKMQ (reference sequence). This sequence originates from a female donor with multiple sclerosis, enrolled in a pregnancy study. This sample comprised peripheral blood, obtained after pregnancy. The rearrangement links TRBV13 to TRBJ1-3, with D hard to call. The CDR3: CASSFGQAGNTIYF. For the CDR3, the DNA is TGTGCCAGCAGCTTTGGTCAAGCCGGAAACACCATATATTTT.